This T cell receptor (beta chain) was found in a study of blood T cell repertoires in COVID-19. The overall study: Both acute and convalescent COVID-19 samples were obtained from the United States, Italy and Spain. Sources were T cells, B-cell-depleted T cells, or PBMCs; the material itself was cDNA or gDNA.

Participants spanned ages about 18 to 90 years and resided in roughly 22 US areas. The V gene end was trimmed by 1 base and the J gene end by 7 bases; junction bases not matched to a gene: 10. Germline lookup yields CDR1 GTSNPN and CDR2 SVGIG (reference sequence). This CDR3 contains 15 residues. Original data processing: Reference gene primer amplification yielded estimated nucleated cell counts. Sequenced by immunoSEQ multiplex PCR; TCRdb stores in-frame clones only, minus some. V, J and clone size are those of that table, while D and trimming were read from the DNA. Counted here are about 260,000 clones, about 87% occurring once; the ten biggest clones make up about 0.95%.

This sequence joins TRBV30 and TRBJ1-2; 9 positions agree with TRBD1. The source material was PBMCs or T cells enriched from blood (not recorded which). This receptor was obtained from a man in his forties or fifties who had been exposed to COVID-19. The CDR3 DNA sequence: TGTGCCTGGAGTGCCACCACGGACAGGGGCGGTGGCTACACCTTC. Its translation is CAWSATTDRGGGYTF.